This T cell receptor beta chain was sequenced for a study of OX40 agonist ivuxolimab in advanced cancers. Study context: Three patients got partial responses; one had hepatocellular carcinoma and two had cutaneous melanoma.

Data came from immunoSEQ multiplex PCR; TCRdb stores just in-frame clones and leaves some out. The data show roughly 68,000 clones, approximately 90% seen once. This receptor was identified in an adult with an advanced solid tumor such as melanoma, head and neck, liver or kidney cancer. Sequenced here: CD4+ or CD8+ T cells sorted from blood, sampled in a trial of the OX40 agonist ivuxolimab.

The CDR3 spells CASSPFIGQETQYF. In DNA, the CDR3 is TGTGCCAGCAGTCCCTTTATCGGCCAAGAGACCCAGTACTTC. The gene calls are TRBV21-1 and TRBJ2-5; the DNA was not used to check the table's D call, TRBD2. TRBV21-1 is noted as a pseudogene. This CDR3 contains 14 residues.